These 30 T cell receptor beta chains came from one sample sequenced in a study of shared clonotypes between healthy human individuals. Naive CD8 cells were CD45RO-negative, positively selected for CCR7, excluding terminally differentiated effector memory CD45RA+ cells. TCRdb's table, derived via immunoSEQ multiplex PCR, lists solely in-frame clones and lacks some. Of some 1,900,000 clones listed, just under 95% are singletons. The sequencing sample was made of naive CD8+ T cells sorted from blood. Receptors originate from a man in his late teens or twenties in good health.

This rearrangement joins TRBV2 to TRBJ2-3; D unresolved. CDR1 SNHLY and CDR2 FYNNEI come from the germline V gene. This CDR3 spans 15 amino acids. V gave up 6 bases and J gave up 6 bases, with 19 bases separating them. Written as DNA, the CDR3 is TGTGCCAGCAGATCCGGGCCCTCCTTACGGGATACGCAGTATTTT. Its translation: CASRSGPSLRDTQYF.

This chain connects TRBV29-1 to TRBJ2-3; D might be TRBD2 (5 bases). V was cut by 7 bases and J by 1 base, with 18 bases left in between. This CDR3 is built from 15 residues. From germline, CDR1 is SQVTM and CDR2 ANQGSEA. The DNA for the CDR3 is TGCAGCGCCGTATCTTCGGGGTTCGGCACAGATACGCAGTATTTT. Residues: CSAVSSGFGTDTQYF.

The CDR3 is CASSLNPEETQYF. The CDR3, as DNA: TGTGCCAGCAGTTTAAATCCGGAAGAGACCCAGTACTTC. V is TRBV7-9 and J is TRBJ2-5; D not certain. This CDR3 is built from 13 residues. CDR1 is SEHNR and CDR2 is FQNEAQ in the germline V gene (reference sequence). Trimming cost V 6 bases and J 3 bases, with 11 bases left between them.

This clone was recorded a few times. The CDR3 coding sequence is TGTGCCAGCAGCTTAGTCGGGTACAATGAGCAGTTCTTC. Amino acid sequence: CASSLVGYNEQFF. The gene calls are TRBV7-6 and TRBJ2-1; D gene unclear. Germline CDR1 and CDR2: SGHVS and FNYEAQ. V lost 1 base and J 4 bases, leaving 5 bases between the germline ends. The CDR3 has 13 amino acids.

The rearrangement links TRBV15 to TRBJ2-7; D unresolved. CDR3 length: 16 amino acids. V dropped 3 bases and J dropped 1 base, with 16 bases sitting between them. Germline-derived CDR1 and CDR2 are LNHNV and YYDKDF (reference sequence). The CDR3 DNA is TGTGCCACCAGCAGTTCCTTGGGATCACCTTCCTACGAGCAGTACTTC. This translates into CATSSSLGSPSYEQYF.

The chain couples TRBV13 to TRBJ2-1; D unclear. CDR1 is PRHDT, CDR2 FYEKMQ, per germline (reference sequence). This CDR3 has 14 amino acids. Between the trimmed V and J ends, which lost 1 base and 8 bases, there was a span of 12 bases. CDR3 coding DNA: TGTGCCAGCAGCTTAGAGATGTCAGGCGATGAGCAGTTCTTC. Translation: CASSLEMSGDEQFF.

The chain joins TRBV9 to TRBJ1-6, with 9 nucleotides matching TRBD1. The V gene end was trimmed by 4 bases and the J gene end by 16 bases; junction bases not matched to a gene: 6. CDR1 is SGDLS and CDR2 is YYNGEE in the germline V gene. The CDR3 is made up of 12 amino acids. The CDR3 region is CASSTTGGPLHF. DNA of the CDR3: TGTGCCAGCAGCACGACAGGGGGACCGCTCCACTTT.

The rearrangement joins TRBV7-8 to TRBJ1-4; a weak D match, TRBD1 (5 bases). CDR1 SGHVS and CDR2 FQNEAQ come from the germline V gene. CDR3 size: 17 residues. The ends were cut back, 5 bases at V and 0 bases at J, with 16 bases in the middle. CDR3 bases: TGTGCCAGCAGCCCCCCGAGAGGGGACCCAACTAATGAAAAACTGTTTTTT. It is translated as CASSPPRGDPTNEKLFF.

This clone showed up just once. The gene calls are TRBV4-3 and TRBJ1-1, with D perhaps TRBD1 (6 bases). V was shortened by 1 base and J by 1 base, with 19 bases between the two germline ends. CDR1 and CDR2 (germline): LGHNA, YSLEER. There are 18 residues in the CDR3. The CDR3 loop reads CASSQVWGRGEQNTEAFF. The DNA of the CDR3 is TGCGCCAGCAGCCAAGTTTGGGGAAGGGGGGAACAGAACACTGAAGCTTTCTTT.

The chain combines TRBV5-1 with TRBJ1-1; 7 nucleotides line up with TRBD1. The junction had 14 bases not matched to a gene; V was cut back by 6 bases and J by 0 bases. The CDR3 totals 17 residues. Germline assignment: CDR1 SGHRS and CDR2 YFSETQ. The CDR3 is CASIPSIGGLMNTEAFF. DNA for the CDR3: TGCGCCAGCATCCCTTCCATAGGGGGCTTAATGAACACTGAAGCTTTCTTT.

This CDR3 is CASSESVAWPGNEQYF. For the CDR3, the DNA is TGTGCCAGCAGTGAATCGGTAGCTTGGCCCGGAAACGAGCAGTACTTC. V gene TRBV6-1 combines with J gene TRBJ2-7, with no clear D. The CDR3 totals 16 residues. From germline, CDR1 is MNHNS and CDR2 SASEGT. Trimming cost V 2 bases and J 5 bases, with 19 bases left between them.

This clone appeared a single time. The CDR3 loop is CASSPFNAANEQFF. The CDR3 bases are TGCGCCAGCAGCCCCTTTAACGCGGCCAATGAGCAGTTCTTC. J is TRBJ2-1 and V is TRBV4-1; D is undetermined. V was trimmed by 4 bases and J by 6 bases, leaving 13 bases between them. Germline V gene sequence: CDR1 MGHRA, CDR2 YSYEKL. The CDR3 runs 14 residues.

The V call is TRBV30, the J call TRBJ2-3; D uncertain. CDR1 is GTSNPN, CDR2 SVGIG, per germline (reference sequence). Deletions cut 4 bases from V and 0 bases from J, with 8 bases between. The length of the CDR3 is 13 residues. The CDR3 protein is CAWTSESTDTQYF. CDR3 nucleotides: TGTGCCTGGACAAGCGAGAGCACAGATACGCAGTATTTT.

This chain links TRBV7-9 with TRBJ1-2, with 10 bases fitting TRBD1. V was pared by 3 bases and J by 7 bases, with 2 bases of the junction left unmatched. Germline V gene data show CDR1 as SEHNR and CDR2 as FQNEAQ (reference sequence). The CDR3 sequence is 13 residues long. The CDR3 region has the DNA TGTGCCAGCAGCTTGACAGGGGGCATTGGCTACACCTTC. It specifies CASSLTGGIGYTF. The entire variable domain, with the rest obtained from reference TRBV7-9 and TRBJ1-2, is as follows: DTGVSQNPRHKITKRGQNVTFRCDPISEHNRLYWYRQTLGQGPEFLTYFQNEAQLEKSRLLSDRFSAERPKGSFSTLEIQRTEQGDSAMYLCASSLTGGIGYTFGSGTRLTVV.

CDR3 coding DNA: TGCAGCGTTGAAGAGACTAGCGAGCAGTACTTC. Translating it yields CSVEETSEQYF. The chain employs TRBV29-1 and TRBJ2-7; tentative D call: TRBD2 (6 bases). From germline, CDR1 is SQVTM and CDR2 ANQGSEA. Trimming removed 0 bases at V and 6 bases at J, with 6 bases between. This CDR3 comprises 11 residues.

The J gene is TRBJ2-5, the V gene TRBV7-9; 7 positions agree with TRBD1. Trimming removed 2 bases from V and 2 bases from J; junction bases left unmatched: 8. Germline V gives CDR1 SEHNR, CDR2 FQNEAQ (reference sequence). The CDR3 has 16 residues. The CDR3 DNA reads TGTGCCAGCAGCTTAATACCCGGCAGGGGGCAAGAGACCCAGTACTTC. It codes for CASSLIPGRGQETQYF. Full variable domain (outside the CDR3, taken from reference TRBV7-9 and TRBJ2-5): DTGVSQNPRHKITKRGQNVTFRCDPISEHNRLYWYRQTLGQGPEFLTYFQNEAQLEKSRLLSDRFSAERPKGSFSTLEIQRTEQGDSAMYLCASSLIPGRGQETQYFGPGTRLLVL.

This chain joins TRBV10-1 and TRBJ1-4; D not resolved. The V gene's germline CDR1 is WNHNN and CDR2 SYGVQD (reference sequence). V was trimmed by 4 bases and J by 6 bases, leaving 18 bases between them. The length of the CDR3 is 16 residues. The CDR3 bases are TGCGCCAGCAGTGGTCCTCATGCAGCGTCTTATGAAAAACTGTTTTTT. Its translation is CASSGPHAASYEKLFF.

The chain carries TRBV2 and TRBJ2-1; D might be TRBD2 (6 bases). The CDR3 extends over 13 amino acids. V was pared by 6 bases and J by 6 bases, with 12 bases between. Germline V lookup: CDR1 SNHLY, CDR2 FYNNEI. The CDR3 coding sequence is TGTGCCAGCAGACCCCGGGACTCCAATGAGCAGTTCTTC. Protein product: CASRPRDSNEQFF. Filled out from reference TRBV2 and TRBJ2-1, the complete variable domain reads EPEVTQTPSHQVTQMGQEVILRCVPISNHLYFYWYRQILGQKVEFLVSFYNNEISEKSEIFDDQFSVERPDGSNFTLKIRSTKLEDSAMYFCASRPRDSNEQFFGPGTRLTVL.

This clone came up a few times. This CDR3 is also generated by other DNA sequences in the sample. This chain connects TRBV30 to TRBJ2-2; D unclear. The V and J ends lost 2 bases and 0 bases respectively, with 1 base between them. CDR3 length equals 12 residues. Germline-derived CDR1 and CDR2 are GTSNPN and SVGIG (reference sequence). This chain's CDR3 is CAWSTNTGELFF. CDR3 DNA: TGTGCCTGGAGTACGAACACCGGGGAGCTGTTTTTT.

V is TRBV6-5 and J is TRBJ2-7, with D unclear. CDR3 length equals 13 residues. The V end lost 8 bases, the J end lost 1 base, and 12 bases lay between the germline ends. Germline V gene sequence: CDR1 MNHEY, CDR2 SVGAGI. The CDR3 nucleotides are TGTGCCAGCGGCTACTCGGAGTCCTACGAGCAGTACTTC. Encoded protein: CASGYSESYEQYF.

V usage is TRBV29-1 and J usage is TRBJ2-3; D is perhaps TRBD2 (6 bases). The germline V gene has CDR1 SQVTM and CDR2 ANQGSEA. The CDR3 runs 18 residues. Between the trimmed V and J ends, which lost 6 bases and 1 base, there was a span of 26 bases. CDR3 in amino acids: CSVGSGGEFKGGTDTQYF. In DNA form, the CDR3 reads TGCAGCGTAGGTTCCGGAGGGGAGTTTAAAGGGGGCACAGATACGCAGTATTTT.

Only one count was recorded for this clone. The chain recombines TRBV10-3 with TRBJ2-1; TRBD2 matches at 11 bases. Trimming cost V 3 bases and J 3 bases; bases outside gene matches: 4. This CDR3 has 16 residues. From germline, CDR1 is ENHRY and CDR2 SYGVKD. CDR3: CAISDAGTSGYNEQFF. CDR3 nucleotides: TGTGCCATCAGTGACGCTGGGACTAGCGGCTACAATGAGCAGTTCTTC.

This sequence joins TRBV10-1 and TRBJ1-1; D is uncertain. The germline CDR1 and CDR2 sequences are WNHNN and SYGVQD (reference sequence). This CDR3 is 14 amino acids long. Trimming took off 1 base at V and 4 bases at J, with 10 bases between the two ends. The CDR3 here is CASSEYGIGTEAFF. In nucleotides, the CDR3 is TGCGCCAGCAGTGAGTACGGGATCGGCACTGAAGCTTTCTTT.

The genes are TRBV4-1 and TRBJ1-1, with D possibly TRBD1 on 5 matching bases. Germline CDR1 is MGHRA and CDR2 is YSYEKL. This CDR3 is 13 amino acids long. Deletions cut 6 bases from V and 3 bases from J, with 11 bases between. The CDR3 protein is CASSLRAHTEAFF. CDR3 DNA sequence: TGCGCCAGCAGTCTCAGGGCCCACACTGAAGCTTTCTTT.

The gene calls are TRBV7-2 and TRBJ1-1; 7 bases are a match to TRBD1. Looked up from germline, CDR1 is SGHTA and CDR2 is FQGNSA. V shed 0 bases, J shed 0 bases, and the junction held 7 bases outside the gene matches. The CDR3 is made up of 17 amino acids. CDR3 nucleotide sequence: TGTGCCAGCAGCTTAGCAGGGGGCATTTCCATGAACACTGAAGCTTTCTTT. Its translation: CASSLAGGISMNTEAFF.

In its sample, this clone was seen once. This chain joins TRBV29-1 and TRBJ2-7, with 9 bases fitting TRBD2. CDR1 SQVTM and CDR2 ANQGSEA come from the germline V gene. V lost 6 bases, J lost 7 bases, and 10 bases stayed unmatched. There are 13 residues in the CDR3. This CDR3 reads CSVILAGGSEQYF. CDR3 nucleotide sequence: TGCAGCGTAATACTAGCGGGTGGGAGTGAGCAGTACTTC.

This chain links TRBV7-9 with TRBJ2-7; a possible D gene is TRBD2 (5 bases). CDR1 and CDR2 (germline): SEHNR, FQNEAQ (reference sequence). This CDR3 is 13 amino acids long. Trimming took 5 bases from V and 4 from J, leaving 12 bases between them. The CDR3 protein is CASSDDGEYEQYF. CDR3 coding DNA: TGTGCCAGCAGCGACGACGGGGAGTACGAGCAGTACTTC. Variable domain in full (rest from reference TRBV7-9 and TRBJ2-7): DTGVSQNPRHKITKRGQNVTFRCDPISEHNRLYWYRQTLGQGPEFLTYFQNEAQLEKSRLLSDRFSAERPKGSFSTLEIQRTEQGDSAMYLCASSDDGEYEQYFGPGTRLTVT.

The CDR3 DNA reads TGTGCCAGCAGCACCAGAACCGGACAGGGCCCAACCTACGAGCAGTACTTC. It yields the protein CASSTRTGQGPTYEQYF. The chain couples TRBV7-9 to TRBJ2-7; TRBD1 agrees at 8 bases. The CDR3 contains 17 residues. CDR1 is SEHNR and CDR2 is FQNEAQ in the germline V gene (reference sequence). V lost 5 bases and J lost 2; bases outside the gene matches: 14.

The chain uses TRBV9 and TRBJ2-1; D might be TRBD1 or TRBD2, each matching 5 bases. Germline CDR1 is SGDLS and CDR2 is YYNGEE. V dropped 0 bases and J dropped 8 bases, with 9 bases sitting between them. CDR3 length: 13 amino acids. CDR3 sequence: CASSVAGTDEQFF. The DNA of the CDR3 is TGTGCCAGCAGCGTAGCAGGGACGGATGAGCAGTTCTTC.

The rearrangement links TRBV27 to TRBJ2-7; 12 bases line up with TRBD2. The CDR3 loop spans 19 amino acids. Germline CDR1 reads MNHEY; CDR2 reads SMNVEV (reference sequence). The V gene end was trimmed by 8 bases and the J gene end by 0 bases; junction bases not matched to a gene: 17. This chain's CDR3 is CASGSRLAGGPSSSYEQYF. For the CDR3, the DNA is TGTGCCAGCGGTTCTAGGCTAGCGGGAGGGCCCTCAAGCTCCTACGAGCAGTACTTC.